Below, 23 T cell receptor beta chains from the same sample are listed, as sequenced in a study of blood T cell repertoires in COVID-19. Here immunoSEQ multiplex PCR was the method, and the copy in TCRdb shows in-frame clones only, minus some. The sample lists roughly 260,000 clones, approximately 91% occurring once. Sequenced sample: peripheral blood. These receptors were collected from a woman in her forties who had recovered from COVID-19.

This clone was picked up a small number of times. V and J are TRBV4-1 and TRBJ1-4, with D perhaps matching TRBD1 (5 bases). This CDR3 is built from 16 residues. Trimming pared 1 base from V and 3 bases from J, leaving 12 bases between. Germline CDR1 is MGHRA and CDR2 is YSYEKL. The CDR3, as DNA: TGCGCCAGCAGCCAAGTTTACAGGACGGCTAATGAAAAACTGTTTTTT. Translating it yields CASSQVYRTANEKLFF.

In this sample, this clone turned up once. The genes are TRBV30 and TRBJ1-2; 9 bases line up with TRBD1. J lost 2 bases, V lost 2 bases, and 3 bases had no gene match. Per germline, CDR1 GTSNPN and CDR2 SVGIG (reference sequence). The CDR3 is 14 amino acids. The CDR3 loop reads CAWSRGTGNYGYTF. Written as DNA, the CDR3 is TGTGCCTGGAGTCGAGGGACAGGGAACTATGGCTACACCTTC.

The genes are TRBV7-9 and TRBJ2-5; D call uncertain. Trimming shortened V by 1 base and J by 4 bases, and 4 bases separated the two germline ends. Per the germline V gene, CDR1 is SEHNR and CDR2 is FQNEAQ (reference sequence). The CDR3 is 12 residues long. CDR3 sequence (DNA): TGTGCCAGCAGCTTAGATAGAGAGACCCAGTACTTC. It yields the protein CASSLDRETQYF. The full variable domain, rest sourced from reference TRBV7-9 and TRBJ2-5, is DTGVSQNPRHKITKRGQNVTFRCDPISEHNRLYWYRQTLGQGPEFLTYFQNEAQLEKSRLLSDRFSAERPKGSFSTLEIQRTEQGDSAMYLCASSLDRETQYFGPGTRLLVL.

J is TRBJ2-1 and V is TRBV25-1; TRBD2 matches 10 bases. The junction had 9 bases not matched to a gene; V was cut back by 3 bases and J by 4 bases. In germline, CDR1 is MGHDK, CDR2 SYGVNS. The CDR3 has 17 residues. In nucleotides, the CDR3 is TGTGCCAGCAGTGAGGTGCTTGGAGCGGGAGGGTACAATGAGCAGTTCTTC. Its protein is CASSEVLGAGGYNEQFF.

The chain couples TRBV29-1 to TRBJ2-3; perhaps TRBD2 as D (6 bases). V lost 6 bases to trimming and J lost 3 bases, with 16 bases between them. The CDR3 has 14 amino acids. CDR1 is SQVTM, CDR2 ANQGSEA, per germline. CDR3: CSVLFPAGTDTQYF. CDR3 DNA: TGCAGCGTCCTGTTCCCGGCGGGAACAGATACGCAGTATTTT.

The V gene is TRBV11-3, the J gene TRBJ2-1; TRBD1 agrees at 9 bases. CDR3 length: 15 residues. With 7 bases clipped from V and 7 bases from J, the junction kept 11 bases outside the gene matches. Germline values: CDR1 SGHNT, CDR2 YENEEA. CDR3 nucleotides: TGTGCCAGCATCCCAGGGACAGGGAAGGGGAATGAGCAGTTCTTC. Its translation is CASIPGTGKGNEQFF.

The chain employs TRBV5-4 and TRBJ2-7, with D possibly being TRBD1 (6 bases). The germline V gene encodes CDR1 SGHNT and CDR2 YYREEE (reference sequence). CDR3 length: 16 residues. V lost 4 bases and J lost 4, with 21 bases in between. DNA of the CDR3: TGTGCCAGCAGCCAATCGACCGGGACACTCGAATACGAGCAGTACTTC. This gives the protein CASSQSTGTLEYEQYF.

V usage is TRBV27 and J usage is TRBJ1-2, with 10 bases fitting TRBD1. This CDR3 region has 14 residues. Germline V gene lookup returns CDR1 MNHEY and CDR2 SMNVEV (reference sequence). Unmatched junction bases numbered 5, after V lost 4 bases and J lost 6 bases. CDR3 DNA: TGTGCCAGCAGTTCCCCGGGACAGGGGAATGGCTACACCTTC. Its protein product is CASSSPGQGNGYTF.

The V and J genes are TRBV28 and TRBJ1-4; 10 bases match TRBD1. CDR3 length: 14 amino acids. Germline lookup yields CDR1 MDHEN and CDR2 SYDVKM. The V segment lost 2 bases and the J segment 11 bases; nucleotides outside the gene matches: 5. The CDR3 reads CASSLDRGRRKLFF. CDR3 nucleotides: TGTGCCAGCAGTTTAGACAGGGGGCGTCGGAAACTGTTTTTT.

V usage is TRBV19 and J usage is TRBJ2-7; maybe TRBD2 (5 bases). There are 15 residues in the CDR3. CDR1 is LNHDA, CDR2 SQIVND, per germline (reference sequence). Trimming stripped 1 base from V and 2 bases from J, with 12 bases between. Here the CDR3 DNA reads TGTGCCAGTAGTATAGTGCGGGTACCCACCTACGAGCAGTACTTC. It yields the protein CASSIVRVPTYEQYF.

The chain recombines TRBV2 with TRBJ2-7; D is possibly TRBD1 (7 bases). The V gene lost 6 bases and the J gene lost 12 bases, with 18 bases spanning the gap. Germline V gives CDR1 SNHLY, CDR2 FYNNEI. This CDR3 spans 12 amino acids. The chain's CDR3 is CASSSRQGGLYF. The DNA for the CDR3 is TGTGCCAGCAGCAGTAGACAGGGAGGTCTGTACTTC.

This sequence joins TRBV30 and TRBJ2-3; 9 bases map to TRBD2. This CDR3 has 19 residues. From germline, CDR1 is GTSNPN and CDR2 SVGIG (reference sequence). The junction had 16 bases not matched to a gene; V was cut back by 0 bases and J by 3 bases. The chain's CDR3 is CAWSVRVGRFSGSTDTQYF. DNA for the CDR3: TGTGCCTGGAGTGTACGGGTTGGACGTTTTAGCGGGAGTACAGATACGCAGTATTTT.

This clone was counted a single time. The CDR3 nucleotides are TGCGCCAGCAGCTTGGCACTATTAGCGAACACCGGGGAGCTGTTTTTT. Amino acid sequence: CASSLALLANTGELFF. This chain joins TRBV5-1 and TRBJ2-2; D gene unclear. V was shortened by 0 bases and J by 0 bases, with 9 bases between the two germline ends. CDR1 is SGHRS and CDR2 is YFSETQ in the germline V gene. CDR3 size: 16 residues.

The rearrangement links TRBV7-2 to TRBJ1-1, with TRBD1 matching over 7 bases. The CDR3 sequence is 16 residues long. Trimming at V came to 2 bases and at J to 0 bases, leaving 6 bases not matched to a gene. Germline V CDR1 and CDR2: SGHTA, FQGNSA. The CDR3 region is CASSLYPQGLNTEAFF. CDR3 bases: TGTGCCAGCAGCTTATACCCACAGGGGCTGAACACTGAAGCTTTCTTT.

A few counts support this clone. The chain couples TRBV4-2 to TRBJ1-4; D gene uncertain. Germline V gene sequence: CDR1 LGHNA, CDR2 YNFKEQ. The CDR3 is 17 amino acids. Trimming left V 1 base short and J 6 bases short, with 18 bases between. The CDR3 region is CASSQVGSRVSDEKLFF. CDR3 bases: TGTGCCAGCAGCCAAGTTGGGAGTAGGGTGTCTGATGAAAAACTGTTTTTT.

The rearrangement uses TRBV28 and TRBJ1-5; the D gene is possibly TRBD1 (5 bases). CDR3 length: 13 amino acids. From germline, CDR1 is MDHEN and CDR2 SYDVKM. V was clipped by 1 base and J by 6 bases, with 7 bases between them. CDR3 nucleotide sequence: TGTGCCAGCAGTTTATTGGGGGGTCAGCCCCAGCATTTT. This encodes CASSLLGGQPQHF.

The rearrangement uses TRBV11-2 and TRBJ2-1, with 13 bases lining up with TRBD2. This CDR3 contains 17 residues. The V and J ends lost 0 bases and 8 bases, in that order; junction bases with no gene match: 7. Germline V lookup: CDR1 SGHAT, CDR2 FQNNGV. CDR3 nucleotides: TGTGCCAGCAGCTTAGAACTAGCGGGAGGGGTTGAGCATGAGCAGTTCTTC. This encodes CASSLELAGGVEHEQFF.

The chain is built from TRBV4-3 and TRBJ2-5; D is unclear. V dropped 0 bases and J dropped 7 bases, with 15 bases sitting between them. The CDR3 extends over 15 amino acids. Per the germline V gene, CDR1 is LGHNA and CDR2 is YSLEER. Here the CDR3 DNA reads TGCGCCAGCAGCCAAGATCGGTCTTCTCGTGGGACCCAGTACTTC. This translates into CASSQDRSSRGTQYF.

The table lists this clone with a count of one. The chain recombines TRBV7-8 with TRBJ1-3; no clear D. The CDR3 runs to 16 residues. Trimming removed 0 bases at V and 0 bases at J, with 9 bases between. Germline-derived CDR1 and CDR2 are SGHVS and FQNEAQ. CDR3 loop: CASSLANPSSGNTIYF. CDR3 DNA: TGTGCCAGCAGCTTAGCAAACCCGAGCTCTGGAAACACCATATATTTT. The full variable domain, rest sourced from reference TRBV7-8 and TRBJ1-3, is GAGVSQSPRYKVAKRGQDVALRCDPISGHVSLFWYQQALGQGPEFLTYFQNEAQLDKSGLPSDRFFAERPEGSVSTLKIQRTQQEDSAVYLCASSLANPSSGNTIYFGEGSWLTVV.

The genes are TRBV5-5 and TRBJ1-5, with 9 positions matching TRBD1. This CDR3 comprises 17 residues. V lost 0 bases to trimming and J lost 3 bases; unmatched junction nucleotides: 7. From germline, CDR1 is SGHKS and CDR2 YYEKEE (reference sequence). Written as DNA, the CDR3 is TGTGCCAGCAGCTTGGCTTTCGGGACAGGGAACAATCAGCCCCAGCATTTT. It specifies CASSLAFGTGNNQPQHF. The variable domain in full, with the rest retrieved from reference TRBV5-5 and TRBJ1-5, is DAGVTQSPTHLIKTRGQQVTLRCSPISGHKSVSWYQQVLGQGPQFIFQYYEKEERGRGNFPDRFSARQFPNYSSELNVNALLLGDSALYLCASSLAFGTGNNQPQHFGDGTRLSIL.

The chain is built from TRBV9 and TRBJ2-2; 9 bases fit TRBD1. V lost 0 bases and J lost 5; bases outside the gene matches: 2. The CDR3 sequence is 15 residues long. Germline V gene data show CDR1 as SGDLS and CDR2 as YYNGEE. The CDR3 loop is CASSVEGTGTGELFF. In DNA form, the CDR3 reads TGTGCCAGCAGCGTAGAGGGGACAGGGACCGGGGAGCTGTTTTTT.

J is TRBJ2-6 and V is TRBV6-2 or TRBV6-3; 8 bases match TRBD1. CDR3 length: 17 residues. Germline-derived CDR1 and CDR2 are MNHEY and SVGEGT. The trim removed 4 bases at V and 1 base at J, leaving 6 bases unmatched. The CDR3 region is CASSWTGQGSGANVLTF. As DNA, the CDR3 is TGTGCCAGCAGTTGGACAGGGCAGGGGTCTGGGGCCAACGTCCTGACTTTC.

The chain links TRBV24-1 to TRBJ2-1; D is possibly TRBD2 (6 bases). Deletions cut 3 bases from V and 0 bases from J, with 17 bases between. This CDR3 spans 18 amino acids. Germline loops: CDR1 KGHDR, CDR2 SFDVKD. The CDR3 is CATSDHRLVAVSYNEQFF. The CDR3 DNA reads TGTGCCACCAGTGATCACCGCCTAGTAGCGGTCTCCTACAATGAGCAGTTCTTC.